Listed below are T cell receptor beta chains from one sample, sequenced in a study of T cell changes during pregnancy in multiple sclerosis. Assay used: immunoSEQ multiplex PCR; TCRdb lists only in-frame clones, some missing. Here the sample spans over 65,000 clones, 85% to 95% being singletons. Sequences were derived from peripheral blood, sampled in the first trimester of pregnancy. Source of these receptors: a female donor in good health, enrolled as a control in a pregnancy study. The CDR3 runs from the conserved cysteine through the conserved F or W. D genes are given only for firm matches. Expanded clones get a size class; other rows say once, few or many, or leave the size out.

>TRBV4-3|TRBJ1-5|TRBD1|-
CASSQSRTGRDQPQHF
TGCGCCAGCAGCCAATCCCGGACAGGGAGGGATCAGCCCCAGCATTTT
>TRBV28|TRBJ1-5|-|-
CASRLQGRGNQPQHF
TGTGCCAGCAGATTACAGGGCAGGGGCAATCAGCCCCAGCATTTT
>TRBV5-4|TRBJ2-2|-|-
CASTRGGGGSDTGELFF
TGTGCCAGCACCCGTGGAGGGGGCGGTTCGGACACCGGGGAGCTGTTTTTT
>TRBV4-1|TRBJ2-1|-|-
CASSQGLAQFF
TGCGCCAGCAGCCAAGGGTTAGCGCAGTTCTTC
>TRBV7-3|TRBJ2-7|-|-
CASSLTLSAGSYEQYF
TGTGCCAGCAGCTTAACACTTTCGGCAGGCTCCTACGAGCAGTACTTC
>TRBV7-2|TRBJ1-4|-|-
CASSPGSANEKLFF
TGTGCCAGCAGCCCCGGGAGTGCTAATGAAAAACTGTTTTTT
>TRBV5-4|TRBJ2-3|TRBD1|-
CASNLGQGRADTQYF
TGTGCCAGCAACCTCGGACAGGGCAGGGCGGATACGCAGTATTTT
>TRBV6-5|TRBJ2-7|-|-
CASSYDQGIYEQYF
TGTGCCAGCAGTTACGACCAGGGAATATACGAGCAGTACTTC
>TRBV19|TRBJ2-7|-|-
CASSTRGGGAYEQYF
TGTGCCAGTAGTACCCGGGGAGGGGGAGCCTACGAGCAGTACTTC
>TRBV7-2|TRBJ2-3|TRBD2|-
CASSPRTTSGGKNTQYF
TGTGCCAGCAGCCCTCGAACAACTAGCGGGGGTAAAAATACGCAGTATTTT
>TRBV30|TRBJ2-3|-|-
CAWRMDNVADTQYF
TGTGCCTGGAGGATGGACAACGTTGCAGATACGCAGTATTTT
>TRBV7-2|TRBJ1-5|-|-
CASSLEWGGKQPQHF
TGTGCCAGCAGCTTAGAGTGGGGGGGCAAGCAGCCCCAGCATTTT
>TRBV7-9|TRBJ2-5|-|-
CASSLSEETQYF
TGTGCCAGCAGCTTGTCCGAAGAGACCCAGTACTTC
>TRBV7-8|TRBJ1-6|TRBD1|-
CASSLAGTGNNSPLHF
TGTGCCAGCAGCTTAGCTGGGACAGGGAATAATTCACCCCTCCACTTT
>TRBV11-2|TRBJ2-2|-|-
CASSPSNTGELFF
TGTGCCAGCAGCCCTTCTAACACCGGGGAGCTGTTTTTT
>TRBV4-1|TRBJ1-5|-|-
CASSQAPGMKPQHF
TGCGCCAGCAGCCAAGCTCCCGGGATGAAGCCCCAGCATTTT
>TRBV5-8|TRBJ2-7|TRBD2|-
CASSLISGGAYEQYF
TGTGCCAGCAGCTTGATTAGCGGGGGGGCCTACGAGCAGTACTTC
>TRBV19|TRBJ1-2|TRBD1|-
CASSIQTGGGYTF
TGTGCCAGTAGTATTCAGACAGGGGGCGGCTACACCTTC
>TRBV5-4|TRBJ1-1|-|-
CASSPTRGNTEAFF
TGTGCCAGCAGCCCCACCAGGGGGAACACTGAAGCTTTCTTT
>TRBV9|TRBJ1-2|-|-
CASRRGQEDYGYTF
TGTGCCAGCAGGCGGGGCCAGGAAGACTATGGCTACACCTTC
>TRBV9|TRBJ2-7|-|-
CASSVRSDTYEQYF
TGTGCCAGCAGCGTTAGGTCGGACACCTACGAGCAGTACTTC
>TRBV7-9|TRBJ2-1|TRBD2|-
CASSWGGSNEQFF
TGTGCCAGCAGCTGGGGGGGATCCAATGAGCAGTTCTTC
>TRBV19|TRBJ2-1|TRBD2|-
CASSLAGGSSYNEQFF
TGTGCCAGTAGTTTAGCGGGGGGATCCTCCTACAATGAGCAGTTCTTC
>TRBV19|TRBJ2-7|TRBD1|-
CASSALGQGNYEQYF
TGTGCCAGTAGTGCCCTGGGACAGGGTAACTACGAGCAGTACTTC
>TRBV18|TRBJ1-2|-|-
CASSSDSFYGYTF
TGTGCCAGCTCTTCGGACAGCTTCTATGGCTACACCTTC
>TRBV6-5|TRBJ2-7|-|-
CASSYKQPSSYEQYF
TGTGCCAGCAGTTATAAGCAGCCTAGCTCCTACGAGCAGTACTTC
>TRBV19|TRBJ1-2|-|-
CASSPLRGRYTF
TGTGCCAGTAGTCCGCTTAGGGGTCGCTACACCTTC
>TRBV4-3|TRBJ1-2|-|-
CASSQDTTGSWGYTF
TGCGCCAGCAGCCAAGATACAACAGGGTCGTGGGGCTACACCTTC
>TRBV7-6|TRBJ1-2|TRBD1|few
CASSSPGQGPGDYGYTF
TGTGCCAGCAGCTCACCGGGACAGGGGCCGGGGGACTATGGCTACACCTTC
>TRBV5-4|TRBJ2-3|TRBD2|-
CASSLGGGPTDTQYF
TGTGCCAGCAGCTTGGGCGGGGGGCCCACAGATACGCAGTATTTT
>TRBV13|TRBJ2-4|TRBD2|-
CASSLGLAGPKNIQYF
TGTGCCAGCAGCTTGGGACTAGCGGGGCCAAAAAACATTCAGTACTTC
>TRBV18|TRBJ2-2|TRBD1|-
CASSLQQGTGELFF
TGTGCCAGCTCACTTCAACAGGGGACCGGGGAGCTGTTTTTT
>TRBV15|TRBJ1-1|TRBD1|-
CATSREGQGLTEAFF
TGTGCCACCAGCAGAGAGGGACAGGGGCTGACTGAAGCTTTCTTT
>TRBV12-5|TRBJ2-5|TRBD2|-
CASGPRTSGAPRGETQYF
TGTGCTAGTGGTCCCCGGACTAGCGGGGCCCCCAGGGGGGAGACCCAGTACTTC
>TRBV6-5|TRBJ2-7|TRBD1|-
CASSYRGPYEQYF
TGTGCCAGCAGTTACAGGGGGCCCTACGAGCAGTACTTC
>TRBV9|TRBJ2-2|TRBD1|-
CASSPGQGNTGELFF
TGTGCCAGCAGCCCGGGACAGGGGAACACCGGGGAGCTGTTTTTT
>TRBV27|TRBJ2-2|-|-
CASSLGTFYPTGELFF
TGTGCCAGCAGTTTAGGGACTTTTTACCCCACCGGGGAGCTGTTTTTT
>TRBV7-9|TRBJ2-2|TRBD1|once
CASSRTGGAGNTGELFF
TGTGCCAGCAGCCGCACAGGGGGCGCTGGGAACACCGGGGAGCTGTTTTTT
>TRBV28|TRBJ1-5|TRBD1|-
CASGGTGTGKGNQPQHF
TGTGCCAGCGGGGGGACTGGGACAGGGAAGGGCAATCAGCCCCAGCATTTT